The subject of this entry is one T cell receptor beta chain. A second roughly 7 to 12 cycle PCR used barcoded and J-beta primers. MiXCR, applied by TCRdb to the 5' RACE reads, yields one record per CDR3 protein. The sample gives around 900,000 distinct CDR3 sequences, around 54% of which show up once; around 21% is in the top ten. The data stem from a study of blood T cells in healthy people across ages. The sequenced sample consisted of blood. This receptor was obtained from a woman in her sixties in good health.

CDR3 sequence: CASGRASGGLDTQYF. The DNA for the CDR3 is TGTGCCAGCGGCCGGGCTAGCGGAGGGCTAGATACGCAGTATTTT. The rearrangement links TRBV27 to TRBJ2-3; 7 positions agree with TRBD2. The CDR3 length is 15 residues. Looked up from germline, CDR1 is MNHEY and CDR2 is SMNVEV (reference sequence). The junction had 13 bases not matched to a gene; V was cut back by 8 bases and J by 5 bases.